This TCR beta chain was captured by sequencing in a study of cytomegalovirus exposure and HLA in healthy donors. General observations from the study: The authors reported that TCR beta sequences could predict HLA-A and HLA-B alleles. These predictions were accurate for most subjects in the first cohort. Trimming of TCR beta V- and J-genes showed a link, identified in a later analysis, to a missense DCLRE1C variant. Association with HLA alleles at 0.05 false discovery rate was found for about 17,000 TCR beta sequences in a later analysis. The study listed 164 cytomegalovirus-associated TCR beta chains.

The CDR3 has 12 residues if both end residues are counted. CDR1 and CDR2 from the germline V gene are SNHLY and FYNNEI. In the case of this clone: Its antigen is currently unknown. The DNA is left out, because the CDR3 cannot be placed on it with certainty; the CDR3 is given as TCRdb lists it.

The PCR ran on 60 Vbeta and 13 Jbeta primers. Sequencing used immunoSEQ multiplex PCR; TCRdb keeps in-frame clones, though not all of them. The table has 55,000 to 80,000 clones, around 76% seen once. The chain employs TRBV2 and TRBJ2-1; TRBD2, as called in the table, went unchecked against the DNA. What was sequenced was PBMCs. The TCR comes from a woman aged 25 to 39 in good health and CMV-seropositive. The CDR3 protein is CASSTSGGGFFF.